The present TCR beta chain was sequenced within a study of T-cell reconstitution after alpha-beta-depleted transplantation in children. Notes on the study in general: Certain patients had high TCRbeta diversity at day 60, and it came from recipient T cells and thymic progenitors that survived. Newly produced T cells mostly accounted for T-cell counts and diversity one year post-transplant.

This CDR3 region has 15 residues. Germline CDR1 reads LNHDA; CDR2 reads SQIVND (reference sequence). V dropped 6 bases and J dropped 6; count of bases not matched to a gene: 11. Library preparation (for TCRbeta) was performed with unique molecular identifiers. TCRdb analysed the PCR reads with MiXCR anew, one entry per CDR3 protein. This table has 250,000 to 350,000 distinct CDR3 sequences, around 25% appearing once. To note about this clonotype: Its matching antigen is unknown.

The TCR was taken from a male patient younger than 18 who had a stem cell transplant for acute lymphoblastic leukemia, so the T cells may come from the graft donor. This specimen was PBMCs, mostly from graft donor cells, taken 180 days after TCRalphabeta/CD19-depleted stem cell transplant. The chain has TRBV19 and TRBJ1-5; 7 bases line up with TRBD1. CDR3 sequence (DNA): TGTGCCAGTAGACCGGACAGGAAGGTGGGTCAGCCCCAGCATTTT. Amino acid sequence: CASRPDRKVGQPQHF.